Listed here are 11 T cell receptor beta chains from one sample, sequenced in a study of STAT3 mutations in large granular lymphocyte leukemia. General study findings and limits: In T-cell large granular lymphocyte leukemia, about half of patients showed multiple immunodominant subclonotypes.

No cognate antigen is known for these TCRs. Libraries were prepared by immunoSEQ multiplex PCR; TCRdb keeps only in-frame clonotypes and omits some of them. The table has 35,000 to 50,000 clones, approximately 78% seen once; the top ten hold 0.43%. The sample consisted of PBMCs. These receptor sequences come from a human donor with T large granular lymphocyte leukemia. Some clones in this sample may be carry-over from other donors' samples.

This chain joins TRBV2 and TRBJ2-7, with TRBD1 identical over 7 bases. The CDR3 has 16 amino acids. V gave up 1 base and J gave up 3 bases; unmatched junction bases: 9. Looked up from germline, CDR1 is SNHLY and CDR2 is FYNNEI. CDR3 in DNA: TGTGCCAGCAGTGAAGAAGGGCTGACAGGGAGCTACGAGCAGTACTTC. Protein product: CASSEEGLTGSYEQYF.

The gene calls are TRBV18 and TRBJ1-5; 12 bases fit TRBD1. The CDR3 has 14 amino acids. V was pared by 5 bases and J by 8 bases, with 4 bases of the junction left unmatched. The germline CDR1 and CDR2 sequences are KGHSH and LQKENI. The CDR3 coding sequence is TGTGCCAGCTCAAGGGACAGGGGGCCTGAGCCCCAGCATTTT. Translation gives CASSRDRGPEPQHF.

This chain links TRBV19 with TRBJ1-5, with unresolved D. This CDR3 contains 14 residues. V was trimmed by 3 bases and J by 7 bases, leaving 13 bases between them. The germline V gene has CDR1 LNHDA and CDR2 SQIVND (reference sequence). The CDR3, as DNA: TGTGCCAGTAGTATGTCCTTGGGGATCCAGCCCCAGCATTTT. Translated, it gives CASSMSLGIQPQHF. The variable domain in full, completed from reference TRBV19 and TRBJ1-5, reads DGGITQSPKYLFRKEGQNVTLSCEQNLNHDAMYWYRQDPGQGLRLIYYSQIVNDFQKGDIAEGYSVSREKKESFPLTVTSAQKNPTAFYLCASSMSLGIQPQHFGDGTRLSIL.

This clone was counted a single time. The genes are TRBV5-1 and TRBJ2-1, with TRBD2 as a possible D gene (5 bases). The CDR3 has 13 residues. Germline assignment: CDR1 SGHRS and CDR2 YFSETQ. V was pared by 2 bases and J by 7 bases, with 10 bases between. The chain's CDR3 is CASSFGRGNEQFF. The DNA for the CDR3 is TGCGCCAGCAGCTTTGGCCGCGGGAATGAGCAGTTCTTC.

V and J are TRBV27 and TRBJ2-5; 7 bases align to TRBD1. Per germline, CDR1 MNHEY and CDR2 SMNVEV (reference sequence). This CDR3 region has 13 residues. The V gene end was trimmed by 5 bases and the J gene end by 4 bases; junction bases not matched to a gene: 4. This CDR3 reads CASSPGTVETQYF. In DNA form, the CDR3 reads TGTGCCAGCAGTCCCGGGACAGTAGAGACCCAGTACTTC.

This clone occurred a few times. The J gene is TRBJ1-1, the V gene TRBV7-9; D gene unclear. Germline V CDR1 and CDR2: SEHNR, FQNEAQ (reference sequence). This CDR3 is 16 amino acids long. The ends were cut back, 6 bases at V and 3 bases at J, with 20 bases in the middle. In DNA, the CDR3 is TGTGCCAGCAGACTCCCTAGTTTGCGTATACACACTGAAGCTTTCTTT. Translating gives CASRLPSLRIHTEAFF.

This clone has a handful of counts. The CDR3 sequence is CASSTGTANTQYF. The DNA of the CDR3 is TGTGCCAGCAGTACCGGGACAGCTAATACGCAGTATTTT. The chain links TRBV6-5 to TRBJ2-3; TRBD1 aligns across 7 bases. From germline, CDR1 is MNHEY and CDR2 SVGAGI. V lost 5 bases, J lost 7 bases, and 6 bases stayed unmatched. The CDR3 contains 13 residues.

This clone was seen only once. The V and J genes are TRBV6-5 and TRBJ1-2; D not resolved. Trimming took 3 bases from V and 1 from J, leaving 9 bases between them. CDR1 and CDR2 (germline): MNHEY, SVGAGI. This CDR3 comprises 14 residues. The CDR3 DNA follows: TGTGCCAGCAGTTATGGGTACGATAACTATGGCTACACCTTC. Residues: CASSYGYDNYGYTF.

The rearrangement uses TRBV18 and TRBJ1-1; tentative D call: TRBD1 (6 bases). Germline CDR1 KGHSH, CDR2 LQKENI. CDR3 length: 16 amino acids. Between the trimmed V and J ends, which lost 1 base and 6 bases, there was a span of 18 bases. Written as DNA, the CDR3 is TGTGCCAGCTCACCACTCTCAGGGGCGGGGGAGGCTGAAGCTTTCTTT. Its translation: CASSPLSGAGEAEAFF.

The chain recombines TRBV6-4 with TRBJ2-6; D not resolved. CDR3 length: 15 residues. The germline CDR1 and CDR2 sequences are MRHNA and SNTAGT. Trimming removed 2 bases at V and 4 bases at J, with 9 bases between. The CDR3 is CASSDTITGANVLTF. The CDR3 region has the DNA TGTGCCAGCAGTGACACTATTACAGGGGCCAACGTCCTGACTTTC.

The V and J genes are TRBV4-1 and TRBJ1-2, with D possibly matching TRBD1 (6 bases). Trimming took 1 base from V and 6 from J, leaving 15 bases between them. The CDR3 runs to 15 residues. The V gene's germline CDR1 is MGHRA and CDR2 YSYEKL. CDR3 sequence reads: CASSQVGLGAHGYTF. The CDR3 coding sequence is TGCGCCAGCAGCCAAGTGGGACTGGGGGCGCATGGCTACACCTTC.